This paragraph covers one T cell receptor (beta chain) sequence. The data were obtained in a study of blood T cell repertoires in COVID-19. The CDR3 has 13 residues. TCRdb's table, derived via immunoSEQ multiplex PCR, lists solely in-frame clones and lacks some. The sample records some 460,000 clones, approximately 90% being singletons. The clonotype comes from a woman between 18 and 29 years old with acute COVID-19. The sample comprised PBMCs or T cells enriched from blood (not recorded which). The J gene is TRBJ1-5, the V gene TRBV21-1. TRBV21-1 is reported as a pseudogene. CDR3 residues: CASNQEGHQPQHF. DNA for the CDR3: TGTGCCAGCAACCAAGAGGGTCATCAGCCCCAGCATTTT.